The 23 T cell receptor beta chains in this list originate from one sample, sequenced in a study of T-cell reconstitution after alpha-beta-depleted transplantation in children. Unique molecular identifiers tagged the TCRbeta library. TCRdb analysed the PCR reads with MiXCR anew, one entry per CDR3 protein. The profile shows 200,000 to 250,000 distinct CDR3 sequences, 7.5% to 9.5% of them singletons. The input for sequencing was PBMCs, mostly from graft donor cells, taken 360 days after TCRalphabeta/CD19-depleted stem cell transplant. Receptors originate from a male patient aged 2-15 years who had a stem cell transplant for acute myeloid leukemia, so the T cells may come from the graft donor.

This clonotype has ten or more counts. The CDR3: CASRIGSEQPQHF. DNA of the CDR3: TGTGCCAGCCGAATTGGGAGTGAGCAGCCCCAGCATTTT. The rearrangement links TRBV12-3 or TRBV12-4 to TRBJ1-5, with D hard to call. The CDR3 has 13 residues. The V and J ends lost 8 bases and 7 bases respectively, with 15 bases between them.

This clonotype occurred many times. J is TRBJ1-2 and V is TRBV5-1; 7 bases are a match to TRBD1. V shed 4 bases and J 4 bases; nucleotides not matched to a gene: 7. The CDR3 has 14 amino acids. Per germline, CDR1 SGHRS and CDR2 YFSETQ. CDR3 in DNA: TGCGCCAGCAGCCCCGACAGGGCCTCCTATGGCTACACCTTC. It encodes CASSPDRASYGYTF.

V gene TRBV7-3 combines with J gene TRBJ2-2, with TRBD2 matching over 10 bases. Trimming removed 6 bases from V and 3 bases from J; junction bases left unmatched: 7. Per the germline V gene, CDR1 is SGHTA and CDR2 is FQGTGA. This CDR3 contains 16 residues. The CDR3 bases are TGTGCCAGCAGTTGGAGCGGGGGGGCAGACACCGGGGAGCTGTTTTTT. Translating it yields CASSWSGGADTGELFF.

This clonotype was seen ten or more times. The chain uses TRBV10-3 and TRBJ2-7; a possible D gene is TRBD2 (6 bases). Trimming left V 6 bases short and J 0 bases short, with 15 bases between. There are 15 residues in the CDR3. Germline V lookup: CDR1 ENHRY, CDR2 SYGVKD. CDR3 DNA sequence: TGTGCCATCAGCCCCCGGGAGATTAGCTCCTACGAGCAGTACTTC. This gives the protein CAISPREISSYEQYF.

The rearrangement links TRBV6-5 to TRBJ1-6; D may be TRBD1 (6 bases). V was trimmed by 2 bases and J by 2 bases, leaving 10 bases between them. The CDR3 runs to 16 residues. The germline gives CDR1 MNHEY, CDR2 SVGAGI. The CDR3 DNA follows: TGTGCCAGCAGTTACGACAGGCTACCCTATAATTCACCCCTCCACTTT. It translates to CASSYDRLPYNSPLHF.

The table lists this clonotype with many counts. The V gene is TRBV7-9, the J gene TRBJ2-1; perhaps TRBD2 as D (5 bases). V was cut by 3 bases and J by 9 bases, with 6 bases left in between. The CDR3 totals 11 residues. Germline CDR1 is SEHNR and CDR2 is FQNEAQ (reference sequence). In DNA, the CDR3 is TGTGCCAGCAGCTTTGGAGGTGAGCAGTTCTTC. It is translated as CASSFGGEQFF.

This clonotype was counted ten times or more. The genes are TRBV10-3 and TRBJ2-1; the match to TRBD1 covers 10 bases. CDR3 length: 15 residues. J lost 7 bases, V lost 5 bases, and 8 bases had no gene match. CDR1 and CDR2 (germline): ENHRY, SYGVKD. In DNA, the CDR3 is TGTGCCATCAGTATTACGGACAGGGGGTTGAATGAGCAGTTCTTC. This gives the protein CAISITDRGLNEQFF.

This clonotype was counted at least ten times. The V call is TRBV9, the J call TRBJ2-3; TRBD1 might be the D (6 bases). Germline CDR1 reads SGDLS; CDR2 reads YYNGEE. V was clipped by 3 bases and J by 3 bases, with 20 bases between them. The CDR3 has 17 residues. The CDR3 DNA reads as TGTGCCAGCAGCGCTCCACAGGGTGCTACGCTTACAGATACGCAGTATTTT. This codes for CASSAPQGATLTDTQYF.

The chain employs TRBV4-2 and TRBJ2-5, with D perhaps TRBD1 (6 bases). The CDR3 runs 16 residues. Germline assignment: CDR1 LGHNA and CDR2 YNFKEQ. The V gene lost 4 bases and the J gene lost 0 bases, with 15 bases spanning the gap. CDR3 DNA: TGTGCCAGCAGCCCTCCTCGGGACAATTACCAAGAGACCCAGTACTTC. This gives the protein CASSPPRDNYQETQYF.

Only a few counts were recorded for this clonotype. This chain connects TRBV7-3 to TRBJ2-6; 7 nucleotides agree with TRBD1. The CDR3 length is 17 residues. With V trimmed by 4 bases and J by 3 bases, 9 bases remained unmatched. Germline V gene sequence: CDR1 SGHTA, CDR2 FQGTGA. The CDR3 reads CASSSMGQSGGANVLTF. The DNA of the CDR3 is TGTGCCAGCAGCTCTATGGGACAGTCGGGTGGGGCCAACGTCCTGACTTTC.

This clonotype was recorded at least ten times. The rearrangement uses TRBV24-1 and TRBJ2-7; 9 nucleotides align to TRBD1. This CDR3 is built from 16 residues. Per germline, CDR1 KGHDR and CDR2 SFDVKD. The J segment lost 4 bases and the V segment lost 5 bases, leaving 11 bases of the junction unmatched. The CDR3 here is CATSGEDRGDSYEQYV. The CDR3 coding sequence is TGTGCCACCAGTGGCGAGGACAGGGGAGATTCGTACGAGCAGTACGTC.

The sample holds a few counts of this clonotype. The V call is TRBV5-1, the J call TRBJ1-5; TRBD1 agrees at 9 bases. Germline CDR1 reads SGHRS; CDR2 reads YFSETQ. The CDR3 consists of 18 residues. The V gene end was trimmed by 0 bases and the J gene end by 2 bases; junction bases not matched to a gene: 9. CDR3 nucleotide sequence: TGCGCCAGCAGCTTGGGGGGGGGACAGGGCGATGGCAATCAGCCCCAGCATTTT. It is translated as CASSLGGGQGDGNQPQHF.

This chain connects TRBV25-1 to TRBJ2-7, with D unresolved. The CDR3 is 13 residues long. CDR1 and CDR2 from the germline V gene are MGHDK and SYGVNS. V was clipped by 4 bases and J by 7 bases, with 14 bases between them. The CDR3 coding sequence is TGTGCCAGCAGTGTCTCGGTCGTCGGGGAGCAGTACTTC. Its protein is CASSVSVVGEQYF.

The chain links TRBV6-1 to TRBJ2-1, with 8 bases identical to TRBD2. There are 16 residues in the CDR3. V was pared by 7 bases and J by 9 bases, with 17 bases of the junction left unmatched. The germline V gene has CDR1 MNHNS and CDR2 SASEGT. The CDR3 bases are TGTGCCAGCAAAGGGGCCCCAAGATTAGCGGGACCTGAGCAGTTCTTC. Translated, it gives CASKGAPRLAGPEQFF.

In this sample, this clonotype turned up many times. The V gene is TRBV29-1, the J gene TRBJ1-5; 8 nucleotides line up with TRBD1. There are 12 residues in the CDR3. Germline V gives CDR1 SQVTM, CDR2 ANQGSEA. V lost 4 bases to trimming and J lost 7 bases; unmatched junction nucleotides: 3. The CDR3 spells CSVAQGDQPQHF. CDR3 nucleotides: TGCAGCGTTGCACAGGGGGACCAGCCCCAGCATTTT.

This clonotype came up many times. The rearrangement uses TRBV12-3 or TRBV12-4 and TRBJ2-7, with D hard to call. V was clipped by 1 base and J by 0 bases, with 13 bases between them. This CDR3 is 16 amino acids long. The CDR3 DNA reads as TGTGCCAGCAGTTTAGGGAGCCCCTGGCCCTCCTACGAGCAGTACTTC. Amino acid sequence: CASSLGSPWPSYEQYF.

V is TRBV7-9 and J is TRBJ1-4; the D gene is possibly TRBD1 (6 bases). The CDR3 consists of 15 residues. V was trimmed by 5 bases and J by 0 bases, leaving 10 bases between them. The germline V gene encodes CDR1 SEHNR and CDR2 FQNEAQ (reference sequence). CDR3 bases: TGTGCCAGCAGCCGGGGGGCTGCAACTAATGAAAAACTGTTTTTT. Translation gives CASSRGAATNEKLFF.

There are a few counts of this clonotype. The chain recombines TRBV20-1 with TRBJ1-2; TRBD1 might be the D (6 bases). This CDR3 comprises 12 residues. Looked up from germline, CDR1 is DFQATT and CDR2 is SNEGSKA (reference sequence). Trimming took off 6 bases at V and 8 bases at J, with 16 bases between the two ends. CDR3 protein: CSASTGNWGYTF. Written as DNA, the CDR3 is TGCAGTGCCTCAACAGGGAACTGGGGCTACACCTTC.

This clonotype turned up a few times. The chain uses TRBV6-1 and TRBJ1-4; 7 positions agree with TRBD1. Per the germline V gene, CDR1 is MNHNS and CDR2 is SASEGT. The CDR3 extends over 14 amino acids. V lost 5 bases and J lost 6; bases outside the gene matches: 6. The DNA for the CDR3 is TGTGCCAGCAGTCTCCAGGGGGTAGATGAAAAACTGTTTTTT. The encoded protein is CASSLQGVDEKLFF.

This clonotype was counted many times. The chain joins TRBV12-3 or TRBV12-4 to TRBJ1-3; 9 bases are a match to TRBD1. The CDR3 loop spans 16 amino acids. Unmatched junction bases numbered 6, after V lost 2 bases and J lost 4 bases. CDR3 protein: CASSLRGQGRGNTIYF. The CDR3 bases are TGTGCCAGCAGTTTACGGGGACAGGGAAGGGGAAACACCATATATTTT.

This clonotype showed up many times. This chain connects TRBV12-3 or TRBV12-4 to TRBJ2-3, with TRBD1 identical over 9 bases. V gave up 3 bases and J gave up 3 bases; unmatched junction bases: 1. The CDR3 contains 14 residues. The CDR3 region has the DNA TGTGCCAGCAGTTTGACAGGGGGAACAGATACGCAGTATTTT. Residues: CASSLTGGTDTQYF.

The CDR3 coding sequence is TGTGCCTGGAGTGCGACCAATGAGCAGTTCTTC. Protein product: CAWSATNEQFF. The chain uses TRBV30 and TRBJ2-1, with D unclear. CDR1 and CDR2 from the germline V gene are GTSNPN and SVGIG (reference sequence). The ends were cut back, 1 base at V and 6 bases at J, with 4 bases in the middle. CDR3 size: 11 residues.

This clonotype was observed many times. The chain recombines TRBV9 with TRBJ2-4; D might be TRBD2 (6 bases). CDR1 and CDR2 from the germline V gene are SGDLS and YYNGEE. The CDR3 sequence is 14 residues long. Trimming cost V 0 bases and J 8 bases, with 12 bases left between them. The CDR3 nucleotides read TGTGCCAGCAGCGTAGAAGGAGGGAACCACATTCAGTACTTC. Amino acid sequence: CASSVEGGNHIQYF.